What follows describes a single T cell receptor (beta chain). Data came from immunoSEQ multiplex PCR; TCRdb stores just in-frame clones and leaves some out. The sample shows about 38,000 clones, 75% to 85% of them seen only once. The CDR3 covers 13 residues. V lost 8 bases to trimming and J lost 3 bases, with 14 bases between them. From germline, CDR1 is MDHEN and CDR2 SYDVKM. This sample is drawn from a study of preoperative IRX-2 immunotherapy in early breast cancer. Treatment described: preoperative locoregional IRX-2 cytokine immunotherapy. Preoperative locoregional IRX-2 cytokine immunotherapy was tested in the phase Ib source study.

This sequence originates from a human donor with breast cancer. Sequencing used lymph node tissue, obtained after IRX-2 immunotherapy. The chain carries TRBV28 and TRBJ2-7, with D possibly being TRBD2 (5 bases). CDR3 loop: CASFGAAGYEQYF. For the CDR3, the DNA is TGTGCCAGCTTCGGAGCGGCCGGCTACGAGCAGTACTTC.